This T cell receptor beta chain was documented in a study of blood T cells in healthy people across ages. Study findings and constraints: A roughly linear fall in TCR beta diversity per million T cells was seen with increasing age.

The individuals who served as donors were healthy Caucasians living in Russia, aged roughly 6 to 100. As regards this clonotype: Its matching antigen is unknown.

V gave up 4 bases and J gave up 1 base, with 11 bases separating them. In germline, CDR1 is SGHVS, CDR2 FNYEAQ. The CDR3 length is 14 residues. Through a sample-barcoded 5' primer and a J-beta primer mix, a second PCR was run for roughly 6 to 12 cycles. TCRdb used MiXCR to reprocess the 5' RACE reads, holding one entry per CDR3 protein. In the table there are 800,000 to 950,000 distinct CDR3 sequences, under 35% of which are singletons. The sample was also reused in another study, on T cells of mothers and their children. From that paper: The study sampled three healthy Caucasian mothers and their six children.

The chain has TRBV7-6 and TRBJ2-7; D perhaps matches TRBD2 (5 bases). Sequencing was done on a sample of blood. This receptor was obtained from a woman between 40 and 55 years old in good health. This CDR3 reads CASSWGAESYEQYF. The CDR3 DNA is TGTGCCAGCAGCTGGGGAGCGGAGTCCTACGAGCAGTACTTC.